This T cell receptor (beta chain) was sequenced in a study of blood T cell repertoires in COVID-19. Study at large: COVID-19 samples, acute and convalescent, were from the United States, Italy and Spain. Sample material is recorded as cDNA or gDNA derived from T cells, B-cell-depleted T cells, or PBMCs.

In the original processing: It was from reference gene primer amplification that nucleated cell counts were estimated. The method was immunoSEQ multiplex PCR; TCRdb's version includes in-frame clones alone and lacks a portion of them. V and J calls and clone size are as listed in that table; D and trimming were resolved from the DNA. The sample gives 200,000 to 250,000 clones, about 91% of which show up once; approximately 1.3% is in the top ten. V trimming: 0 bases; J trimming: 7 bases; junction bases outside the gene matches: 10. This CDR3 contains 17 residues. Germline lookup yields CDR1 SGHDN and CDR2 FVKESK.

The V gene is TRBV14, the J gene TRBJ2-2, with 8 nucleotides matching TRBD2. The sequenced material came from peripheral blood. The TCR sequence derives from a man older than 75 with acute or convalescent COVID-19. The CDR3 DNA reads TGTGCCAGCAGCCAAGAGCTAAGCGGGAGTGCGGGCGGGGAGCTGTTTTTT. It encodes CASSQELSGSAGGELFF.